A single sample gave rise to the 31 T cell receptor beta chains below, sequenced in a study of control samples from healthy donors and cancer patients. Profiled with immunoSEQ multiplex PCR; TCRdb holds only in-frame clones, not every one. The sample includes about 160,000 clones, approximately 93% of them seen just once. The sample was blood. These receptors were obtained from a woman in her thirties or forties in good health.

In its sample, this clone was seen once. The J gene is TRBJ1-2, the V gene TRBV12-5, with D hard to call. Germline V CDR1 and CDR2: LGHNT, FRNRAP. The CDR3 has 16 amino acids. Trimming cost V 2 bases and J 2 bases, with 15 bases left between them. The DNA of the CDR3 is TGTGCTAGTGGTTTGTCCCCCCTACAAACCAACTATGGCTACACCTTC. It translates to CASGLSPLQTNYGYTF.

The chain's CDR3 is CASSYGVGQGNSPLHF. CDR3 DNA sequence: TGTGCCAGCAGTTACGGTGTGGGACAGGGAAATTCACCCCTCCACTTT. The rearrangement joins TRBV6-6 to TRBJ1-6, with 9 bases that match TRBD1. Germline lookup yields CDR1 MNHNY and CDR2 SVGAGI (reference sequence). The CDR3 contains 16 residues. The ends lost 2 bases at V and 7 bases at J; junction bases unmatched: 6.

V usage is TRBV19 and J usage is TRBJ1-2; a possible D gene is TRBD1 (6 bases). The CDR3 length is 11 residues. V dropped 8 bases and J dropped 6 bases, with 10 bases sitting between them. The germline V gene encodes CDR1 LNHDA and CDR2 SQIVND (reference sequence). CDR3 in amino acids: CASRTEDGYTF. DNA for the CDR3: TGTGCCAGTCGGACAGAAGATGGCTACACCTTC.

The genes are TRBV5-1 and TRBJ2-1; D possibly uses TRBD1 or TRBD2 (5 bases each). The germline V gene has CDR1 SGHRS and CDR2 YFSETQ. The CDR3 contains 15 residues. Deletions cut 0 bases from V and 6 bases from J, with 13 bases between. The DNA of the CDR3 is TGCGCCAGCAGCTTGGGGGGCGGTGGGGGCAATGAGCAGTTCTTC. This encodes CASSLGGGGGNEQFF.

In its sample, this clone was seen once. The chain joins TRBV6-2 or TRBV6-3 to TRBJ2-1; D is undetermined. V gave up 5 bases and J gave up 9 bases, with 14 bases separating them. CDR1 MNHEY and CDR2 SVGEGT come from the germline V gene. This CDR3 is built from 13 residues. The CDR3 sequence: CASSRYAVSEQFF. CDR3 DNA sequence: TGTGCCAGCAGTAGGTATGCTGTCAGTGAGCAGTTCTTC.

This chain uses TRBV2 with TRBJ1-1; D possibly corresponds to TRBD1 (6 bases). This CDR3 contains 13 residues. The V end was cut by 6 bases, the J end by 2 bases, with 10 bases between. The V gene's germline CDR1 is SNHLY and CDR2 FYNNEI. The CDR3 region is CASSRDKNTEAFF. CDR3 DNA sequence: TGTGCCAGCAGCCGGGACAAAAACACTGAAGCTTTCTTT.

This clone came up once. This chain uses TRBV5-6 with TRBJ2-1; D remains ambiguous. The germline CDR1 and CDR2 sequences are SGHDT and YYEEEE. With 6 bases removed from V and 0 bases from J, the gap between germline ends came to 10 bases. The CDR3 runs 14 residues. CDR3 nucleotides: TGTGCCAGCAACCATGTGAGCTCCTACAATGAGCAGTTCTTC. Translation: CASNHVSSYNEQFF.

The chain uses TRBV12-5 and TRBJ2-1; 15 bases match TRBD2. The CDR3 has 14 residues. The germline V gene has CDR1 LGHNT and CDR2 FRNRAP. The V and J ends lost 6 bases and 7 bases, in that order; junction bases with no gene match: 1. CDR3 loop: CASGGTSGRNEQFF. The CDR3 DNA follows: TGTGCTAGTGGGGGGACTAGCGGGAGGAATGAGCAGTTCTTC.

CDR3 sequence (DNA): TGTGCCAGCAGCTTAGAGGGGGCTGAAGCTTTCTTT. Its translation: CASSLEGAEAFF. This rearrangement joins TRBV7-8 to TRBJ1-1, with D perhaps TRBD1 (6 bases). CDR3 size: 12 residues. The ends were cut back, 1 base at V and 6 bases at J, with 6 bases in the middle. Germline assignment: CDR1 SGHVS and CDR2 FQNEAQ.

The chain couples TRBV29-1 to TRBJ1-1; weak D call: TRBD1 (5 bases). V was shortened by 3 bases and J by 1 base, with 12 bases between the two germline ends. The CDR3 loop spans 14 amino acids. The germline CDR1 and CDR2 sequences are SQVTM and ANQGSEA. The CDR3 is CSVDRGTANTEAFF. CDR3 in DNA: TGCAGCGTTGACCGGGGGACCGCGAACACTGAAGCTTTCTTT. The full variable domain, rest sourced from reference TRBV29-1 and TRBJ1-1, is SAVISQKPSRDICQRGTSLTIQCQVDSQVTMMFWYRQQPGQSLTLIATANQGSEATYESGFVIDKFPISRPNLTFSTLTVSNMSPEDSSIYLCSVDRGTANTEAFFGQGTRLTVV.

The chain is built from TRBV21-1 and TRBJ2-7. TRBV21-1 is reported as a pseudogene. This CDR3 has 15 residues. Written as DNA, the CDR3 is TGTGCCAGCAGCTCCAGGCCCCTCCCCGGGTACGAGCAGTACTTC. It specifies CASSSRPLPGYEQYF.

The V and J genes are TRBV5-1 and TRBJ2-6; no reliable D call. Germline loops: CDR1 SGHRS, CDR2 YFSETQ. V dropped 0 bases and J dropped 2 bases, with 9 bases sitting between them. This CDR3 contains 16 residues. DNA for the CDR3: TGCGCCAGCAGCTTGGTTTATGAGACTGGGGCCAACGTCCTGACTTTC. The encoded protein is CASSLVYETGANVLTF.

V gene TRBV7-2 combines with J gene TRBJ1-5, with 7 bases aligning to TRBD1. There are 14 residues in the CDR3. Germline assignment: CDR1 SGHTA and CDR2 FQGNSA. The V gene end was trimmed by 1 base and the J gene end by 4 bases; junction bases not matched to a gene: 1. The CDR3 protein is CASSLVQGNQPQHF. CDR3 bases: TGTGCCAGCAGCTTAGTACAGGGGAATCAGCCCCAGCATTTT.

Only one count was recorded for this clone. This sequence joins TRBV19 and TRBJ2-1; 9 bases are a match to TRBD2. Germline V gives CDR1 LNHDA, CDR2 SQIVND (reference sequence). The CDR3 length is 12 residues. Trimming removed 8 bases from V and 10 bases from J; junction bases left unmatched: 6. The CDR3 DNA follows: TGTGCCAGTCAGCGGGAGGCCGGGGAGCAGTTCTTC. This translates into CASQREAGEQFF.

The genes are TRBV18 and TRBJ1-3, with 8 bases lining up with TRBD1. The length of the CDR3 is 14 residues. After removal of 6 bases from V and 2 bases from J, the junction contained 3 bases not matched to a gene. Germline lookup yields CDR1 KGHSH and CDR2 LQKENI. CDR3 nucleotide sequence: TGTGCCAGCTCTCCGGACAGGGCTGGAAACACCATATATTTT. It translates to CASSPDRAGNTIYF.

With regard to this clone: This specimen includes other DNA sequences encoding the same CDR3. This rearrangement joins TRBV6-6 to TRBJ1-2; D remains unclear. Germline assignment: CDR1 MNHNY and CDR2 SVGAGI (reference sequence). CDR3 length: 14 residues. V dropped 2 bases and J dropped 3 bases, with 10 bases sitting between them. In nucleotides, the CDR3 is TGTGCCAGCAGTTACAGGGCTGCGGACTATGGCTACACCTTC. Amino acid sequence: CASSYRAADYGYTF.

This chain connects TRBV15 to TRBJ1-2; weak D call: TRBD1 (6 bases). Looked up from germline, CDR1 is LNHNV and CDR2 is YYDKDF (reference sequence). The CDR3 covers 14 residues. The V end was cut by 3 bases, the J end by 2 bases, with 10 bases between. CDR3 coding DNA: TGTGCCACCAGCAGTGACAGGACGAACTATGGCTACACCTTC. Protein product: CATSSDRTNYGYTF.

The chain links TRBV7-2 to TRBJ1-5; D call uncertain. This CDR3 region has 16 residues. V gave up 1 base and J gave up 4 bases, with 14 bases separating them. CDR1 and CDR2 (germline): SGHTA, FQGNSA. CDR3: CASSLGGPGINQPQHF. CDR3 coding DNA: TGTGCCAGCAGCTTAGGAGGTCCCGGAATTAATCAGCCCCAGCATTTT.

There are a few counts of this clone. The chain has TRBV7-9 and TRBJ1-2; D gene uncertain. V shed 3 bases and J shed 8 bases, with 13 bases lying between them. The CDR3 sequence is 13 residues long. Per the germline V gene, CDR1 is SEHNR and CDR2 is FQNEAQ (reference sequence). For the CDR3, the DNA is TGTGCCAGCAGCTTCGACGGCGGCGGGGGCTACACCTTC. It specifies CASSFDGGGGYTF.

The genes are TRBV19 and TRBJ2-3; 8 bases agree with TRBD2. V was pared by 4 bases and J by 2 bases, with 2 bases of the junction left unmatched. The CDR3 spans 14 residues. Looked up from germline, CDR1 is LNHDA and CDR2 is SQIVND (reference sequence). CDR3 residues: CASSRGLVTDTQYF. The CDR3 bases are TGTGCCAGTAGTAGGGGACTAGTCACAGATACGCAGTATTTT.

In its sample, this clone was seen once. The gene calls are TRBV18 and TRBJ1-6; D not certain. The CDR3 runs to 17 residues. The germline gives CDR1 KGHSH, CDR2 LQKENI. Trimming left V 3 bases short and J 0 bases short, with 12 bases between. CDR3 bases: TGTGCCAGCTCACCGTCAGCACCGAGCTCCTATAATTCACCCCTCCACTTT. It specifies CASSPSAPSSYNSPLHF.

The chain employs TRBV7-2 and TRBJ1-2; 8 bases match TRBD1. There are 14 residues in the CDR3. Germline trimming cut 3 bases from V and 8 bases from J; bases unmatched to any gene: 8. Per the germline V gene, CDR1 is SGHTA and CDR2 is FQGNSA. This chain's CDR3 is CASSFDRGGLGYTF. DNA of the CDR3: TGTGCCAGCAGCTTCGACAGGGGAGGGTTGGGCTACACCTTC. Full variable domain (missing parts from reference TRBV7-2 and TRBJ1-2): GAGVSQSPSNKVTEKGKDVELRCDPISGHTALYWYRQSLGQGLEFLIYFQGNSAPDKSGLPSDRFSAERTGGSVSTLTIQRTQQEDSAVYLCASSFDRGGLGYTFGSGTRLTVV.

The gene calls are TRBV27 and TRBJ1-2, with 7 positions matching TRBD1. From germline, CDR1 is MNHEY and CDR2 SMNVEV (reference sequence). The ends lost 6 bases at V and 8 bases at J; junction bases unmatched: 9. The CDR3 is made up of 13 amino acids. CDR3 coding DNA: TGTGCCAGCAGCTACGGGACAGCAGGAGGCTACACCTTC. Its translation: CASSYGTAGGYTF.

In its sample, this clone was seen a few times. The DNA of the CDR3 is TGTGCCAGCAGCTTAGGAGAAAAACTGTTTTTT. Protein: CASSLGEKLFF. V and J are TRBV11-2 and TRBJ1-4; no definite D call. Germline-derived CDR1 and CDR2 are SGHAT and FQNNGV. The CDR3 has 11 residues. Trimming stripped 1 base from V and 8 bases from J, with 2 bases between.

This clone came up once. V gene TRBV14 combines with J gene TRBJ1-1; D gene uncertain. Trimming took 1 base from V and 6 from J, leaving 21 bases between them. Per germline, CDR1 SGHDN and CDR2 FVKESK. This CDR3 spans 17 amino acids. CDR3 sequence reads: CASSQGLPALNVAEAFF. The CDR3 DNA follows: TGTGCCAGCAGCCAAGGACTCCCAGCTCTTAATGTCGCTGAAGCTTTCTTT.

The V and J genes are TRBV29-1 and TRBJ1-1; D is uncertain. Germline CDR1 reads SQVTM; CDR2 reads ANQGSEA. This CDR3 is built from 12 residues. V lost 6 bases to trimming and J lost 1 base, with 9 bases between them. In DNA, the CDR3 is TGCAGCGTCCAGGCCTCGAACACTGAAGCTTTCTTT. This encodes CSVQASNTEAFF.

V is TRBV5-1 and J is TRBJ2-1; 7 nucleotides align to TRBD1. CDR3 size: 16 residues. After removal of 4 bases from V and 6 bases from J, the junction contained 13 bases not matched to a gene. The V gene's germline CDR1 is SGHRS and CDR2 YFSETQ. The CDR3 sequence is CASSPASARGSNEQFF. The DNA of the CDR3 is TGCGCCAGCAGCCCGGCCTCGGCCAGGGGGTCCAATGAGCAGTTCTTC.

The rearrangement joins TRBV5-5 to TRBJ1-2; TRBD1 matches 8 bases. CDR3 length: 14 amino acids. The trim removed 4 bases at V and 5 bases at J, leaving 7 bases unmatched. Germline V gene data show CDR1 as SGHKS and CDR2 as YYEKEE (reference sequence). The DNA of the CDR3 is TGTGCCAGCAGCCGGCCAAACAGGGGGTATGGCTACACCTTC. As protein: CASSRPNRGYGYTF.

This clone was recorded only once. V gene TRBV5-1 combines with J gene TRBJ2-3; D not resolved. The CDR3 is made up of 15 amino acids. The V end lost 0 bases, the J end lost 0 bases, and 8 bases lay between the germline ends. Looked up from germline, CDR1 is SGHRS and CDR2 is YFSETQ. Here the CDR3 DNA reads TGCGCCAGCAGCTTGGATGGGGTTAGCACAGATACGCAGTATTTT. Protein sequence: CASSLDGVSTDTQYF.

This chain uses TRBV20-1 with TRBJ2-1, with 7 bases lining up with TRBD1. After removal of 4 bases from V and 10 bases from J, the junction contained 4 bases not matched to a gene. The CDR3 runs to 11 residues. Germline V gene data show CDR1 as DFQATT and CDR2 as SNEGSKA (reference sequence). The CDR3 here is CSANGQVEQFF. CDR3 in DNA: TGCAGTGCTAATGGACAGGTCGAGCAGTTCTTC.

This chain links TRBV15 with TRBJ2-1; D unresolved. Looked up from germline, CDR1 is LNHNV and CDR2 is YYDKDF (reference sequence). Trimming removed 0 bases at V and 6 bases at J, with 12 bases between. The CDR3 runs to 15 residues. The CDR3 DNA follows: TGTGCCACCAGCAGAGATCAGTTCCTCACCAATGAGCAGTTCTTC. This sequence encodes CATSRDQFLTNEQFF.